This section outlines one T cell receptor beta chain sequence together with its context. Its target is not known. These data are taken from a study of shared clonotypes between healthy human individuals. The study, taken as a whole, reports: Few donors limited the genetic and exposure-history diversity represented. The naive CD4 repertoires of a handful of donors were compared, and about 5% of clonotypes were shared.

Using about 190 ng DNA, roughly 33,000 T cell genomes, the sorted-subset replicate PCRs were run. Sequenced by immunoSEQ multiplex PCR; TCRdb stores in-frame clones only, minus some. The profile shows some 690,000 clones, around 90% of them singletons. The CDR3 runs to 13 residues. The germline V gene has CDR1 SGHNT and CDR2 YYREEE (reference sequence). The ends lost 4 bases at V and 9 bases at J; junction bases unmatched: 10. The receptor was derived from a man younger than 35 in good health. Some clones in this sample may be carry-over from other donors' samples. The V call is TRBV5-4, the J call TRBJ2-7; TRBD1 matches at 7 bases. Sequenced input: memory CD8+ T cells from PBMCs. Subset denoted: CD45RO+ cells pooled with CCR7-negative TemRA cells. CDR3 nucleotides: TGTGCCAGCAGCATCGACAGGGTGCCCACGCAGTACTTC. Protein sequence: CASSIDRVPTQYF.